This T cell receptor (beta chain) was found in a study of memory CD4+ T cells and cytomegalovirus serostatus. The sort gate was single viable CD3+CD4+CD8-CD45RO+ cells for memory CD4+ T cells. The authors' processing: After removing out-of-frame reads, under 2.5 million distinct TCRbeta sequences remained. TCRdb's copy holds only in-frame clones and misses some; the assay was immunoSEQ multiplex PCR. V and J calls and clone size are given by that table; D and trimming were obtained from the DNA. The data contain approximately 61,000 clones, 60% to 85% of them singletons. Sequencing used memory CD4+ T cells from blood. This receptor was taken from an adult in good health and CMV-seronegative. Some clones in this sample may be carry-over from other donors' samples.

The CDR3 region is CAIRRGDTQYF. The DNA for the CDR3 is TGTGCCATCAGGAGAGGGGATACGCAGTATTTT. The V gene is TRBV10-3, the J gene TRBJ2-3, with D perhaps TRBD2 (5 bases). Germline V gives CDR1 ENHRY, CDR2 SYGVKD. The V end was cut by 6 bases, the J end by 6 bases, with 7 bases between. The CDR3 has 11 amino acids.